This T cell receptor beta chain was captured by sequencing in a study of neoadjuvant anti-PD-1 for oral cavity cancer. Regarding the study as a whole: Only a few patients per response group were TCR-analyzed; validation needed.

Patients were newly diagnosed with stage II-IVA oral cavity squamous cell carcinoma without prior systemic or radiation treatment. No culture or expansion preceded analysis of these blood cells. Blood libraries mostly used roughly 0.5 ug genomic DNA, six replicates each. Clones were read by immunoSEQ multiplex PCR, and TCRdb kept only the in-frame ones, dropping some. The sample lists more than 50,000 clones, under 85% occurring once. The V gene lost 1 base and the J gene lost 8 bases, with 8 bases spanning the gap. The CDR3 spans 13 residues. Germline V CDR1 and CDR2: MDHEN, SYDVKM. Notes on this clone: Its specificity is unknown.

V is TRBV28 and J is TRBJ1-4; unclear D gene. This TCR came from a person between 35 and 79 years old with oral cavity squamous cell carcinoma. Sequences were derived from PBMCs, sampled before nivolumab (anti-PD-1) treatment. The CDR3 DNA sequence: TGTGCCAGCAGTTTATTTACGGGAGAAAAACTGTTTTTT. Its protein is CASSLFTGEKLFF.